This T cell receptor (beta chain) was found in a study of blood T cell repertoires in COVID-19. Study in general: Sites in the United States, Italy and Spain provided acute and convalescent COVID-19 samples. Sources were T cells, B-cell-depleted T cells, or PBMCs; the material itself was cDNA or gDNA.

The CDR3 length is 16 residues. Per the germline V gene, CDR1 is SGDLS and CDR2 is YYNGEE. V dropped 4 bases and J dropped 9; count of bases not matched to a gene: 10. Original methodology: Researchers report that nucleated cell counts were estimated from reference gene primer amplification. Only in-frame clones appear in the TCRdb table, and some are missing; sequencing was by immunoSEQ multiplex PCR. That table furnishes V, J and clone size, whereas the DNA furnished D and trimming. The sample holds approximately 300,000 clones, around 89% seen once. Specimen: peripheral blood. V is TRBV9 and J is TRBJ1-6; 10 bases line up with TRBD1. This clonotype was obtained from a woman in her forties with acute or convalescent COVID-19. CDR3 residues: CASSNPTGTGVSPLHF. The CDR3 DNA follows: TGTGCCAGCAGCAACCCGACCGGGACAGGGGTTTCACCCCTCCACTTT.